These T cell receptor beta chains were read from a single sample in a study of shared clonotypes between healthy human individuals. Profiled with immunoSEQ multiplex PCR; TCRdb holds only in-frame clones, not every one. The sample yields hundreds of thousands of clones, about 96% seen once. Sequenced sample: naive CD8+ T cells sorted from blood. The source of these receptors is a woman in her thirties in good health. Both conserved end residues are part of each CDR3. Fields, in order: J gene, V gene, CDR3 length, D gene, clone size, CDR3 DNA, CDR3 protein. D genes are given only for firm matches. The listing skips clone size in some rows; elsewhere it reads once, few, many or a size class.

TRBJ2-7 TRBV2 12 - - TGTGCCAGCAAAGAGCAACCCTACGAGCAGTACTTC CASKEQPYEQYF
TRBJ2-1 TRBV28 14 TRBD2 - TGTGCCAGCAGTTTCCAGCGGGAGTCCGGTTGGCAGTTCTTC CASSFQRESGWQFF
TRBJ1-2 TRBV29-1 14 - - TGCAGCGCCCTAGGGGGGGCGACTAACTATGGCTACACCTTC CSALGGATNYGYTF
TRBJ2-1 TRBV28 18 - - TGTGCCAGCAGTTTCAGGCCGTCGCGGACTGGGCCTAACAATGAGCAGTTCTTC CASSFRPSRTGPNNEQFF
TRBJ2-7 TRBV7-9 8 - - TGTGCCAGCTACGAGCAGTACTTC CASYEQYF
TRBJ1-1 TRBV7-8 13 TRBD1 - TGTGCCAGCAACAGACAGGGAGGCACTGAAGCTTTCTTT CASNRQGGTEAFF
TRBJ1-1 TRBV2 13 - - TGTGCCAGCCACCCGGGGGGGGGCACTGAAGCTTTCTTT CASHPGGGTEAFF
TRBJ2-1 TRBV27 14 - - TGTGCCAGCAGTTTACCGCTCTCGGGCTCTGAGCAGTTCTTC CASSLPLSGSEQFF
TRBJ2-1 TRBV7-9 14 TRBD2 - TGTGCCAGCAGCTTACCGGGACTAGCCAATGAGCAGTTCTTC CASSLPGLANEQFF
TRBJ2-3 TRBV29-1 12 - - TGCAGCGTTACCCCGGGACCCAATACGCAGTATTTT CSVTPGPNTQYF
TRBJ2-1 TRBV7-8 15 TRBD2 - TGTGCCAGCAGCTTTCGACTAGCGGGAGCTCATGAGCAGTTCTTC CASSFRLAGAHEQFF
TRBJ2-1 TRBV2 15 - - TGTGCCAGCAGTGAATCAGCGAGCTCCTACAATGAGCAGTTCTTC CASSESASSYNEQFF
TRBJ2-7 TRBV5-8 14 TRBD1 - TGTGCCAGCAGCTTATTTGACAGGGTCGACGAGCAGTACTTC CASSLFDRVDEQYF
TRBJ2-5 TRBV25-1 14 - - TGTGCCAGCAGCATGCTTGGGGTCCAAGAGACCCAGTACTTC CASSMLGVQETQYF
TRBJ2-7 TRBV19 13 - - TGTGCCAGTAGTATAGCTAGGGGATACGAGCAGTACTTC CASSIARGYEQYF
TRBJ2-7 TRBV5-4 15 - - TGTGCCAGCAGCAAAGAACTAGGTACCTCCTACGAGCAGTACTTC CASSKELGTSYEQYF
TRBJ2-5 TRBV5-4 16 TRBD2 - TGTGCCAGCAGCTCCGGACTAGCGGAAGGAGGAGAGACCCAGTACTTC CASSSGLAEGGETQYF
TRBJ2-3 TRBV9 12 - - TGTGCCAGTCAGGGCTATACCGGTACGCAGTATTTT CASQGYTGTQYF
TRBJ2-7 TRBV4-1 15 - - TGCGCCAGCAGCCAAGTAAGAGGGAGTGAATACGAGCAGTACTTC CASSQVRGSEYEQYF
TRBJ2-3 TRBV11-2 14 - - TGTGCCAGCAGCTTAGAGTTGGGGTCAGATACGCAGTATTTT CASSLELGSDTQYF
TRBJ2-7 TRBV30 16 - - TGTGCCTGGAGTCCTTCCCCGGAAAGGATGGACTACGAGCAGTACTTC CAWSPSPERMDYEQYF
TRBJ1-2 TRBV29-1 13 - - TGCAGCATTCCCCCCGGGGGGAGCGAAGGCTACACCTTC CSIPPGGSEGYTF
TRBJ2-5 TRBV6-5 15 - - TGTGCCAGCAGTTACTCACTTGGCAGGGTCAAGACCCAGTACTTC CASSYSLGRVKTQYF
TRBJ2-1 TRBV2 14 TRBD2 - TGTGCCAGCAGTCGACTAGCGGGAGAGAATGAGCAGTTCTTC CASSRLAGENEQFF
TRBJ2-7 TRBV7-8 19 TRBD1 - TGTGCCAGCAGCTTAGCCGGGCGCAGCAGACAGGGCGCTTCCTACGAGCAGTACTTC CASSLAGRSRQGASYEQYF
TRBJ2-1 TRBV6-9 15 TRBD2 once TGTGCCAGCAGTTATTATCTAGCGGGAGTGAATGAGCAGTTCTTC CASSYYLAGVNEQFF
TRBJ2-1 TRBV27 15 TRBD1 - TGTGCCAGCATCCAGACAGGGAGCTCCTACAATGAGCAGTTCTTC CASIQTGSSYNEQFF
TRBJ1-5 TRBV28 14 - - TGTGCCAGCAGTCCCGGACATTCCAATCAGCCCCAGCATTTT CASSPGHSNQPQHF
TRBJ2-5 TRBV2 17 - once TGTGCCAGCAGCAAAGGGGTTGGCCGTAGATTTCAAGAGACCCAGTACTTC CASSKGVGRRFQETQYF
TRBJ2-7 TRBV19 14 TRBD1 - TGTGCCAGTAGTTGGGGACAGGGGGCTTACGAGCAGTACTTC CASSWGQGAYEQYF
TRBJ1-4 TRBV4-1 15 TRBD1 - TGCGCCAGCAGCATGAGGACAGGGGCTAATGAAAAACTGTTTTTT CASSMRTGANEKLFF
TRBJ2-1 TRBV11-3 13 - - TGTGCCAGCAGCCCCGGGACAACCAATGAGCAGTTCTTC CASSPGTTNEQFF
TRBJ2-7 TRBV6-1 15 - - TGTGCCAGCAGTGAACTGGACAGCGTTTCCTACGAGCAGTACTTC CASSELDSVSYEQYF
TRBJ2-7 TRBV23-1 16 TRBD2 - TGCGCCAGCAGTCAACTCCATATAGCGGGGCCTTACGAGCAGTACTTC CASSQLHIAGPYEQYF
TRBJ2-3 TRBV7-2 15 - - TGTGCCAGCAGCTTAGTAGTCGGAAGCACAGATACGCAGTATTTT CASSLVVGSTDTQYF
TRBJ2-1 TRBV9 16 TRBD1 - TGTGCCAGCAGCGTTCCGGGACAGGGAGACCCGGATGAGCAGTTCTTC CASSVPGQGDPDEQFF
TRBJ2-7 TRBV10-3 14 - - TGTGCCATCAGCACAACAGGGTTCATTAATGAGCAGTACTTC CAISTTGFINEQYF
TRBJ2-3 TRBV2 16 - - TGTGCCACCACTCCTACCGGGACGGACCTGACAGATACGCAGTATTTT CATTPTGTDLTDTQYF
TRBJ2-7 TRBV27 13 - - TGTGCCAGCAGTTTAGGGCCACGATACGAGCAGTACTTC CASSLGPRYEQYF
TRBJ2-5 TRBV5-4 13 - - TGTGCCAGCAGCGATCAGGAGGAGGAGACCCAGTACTTC CASSDQEEETQYF